Following are 15 T cell receptor beta chains from one sample sequenced in a study of cytomegalovirus exposure and HLA in healthy donors. TCRdb's copy holds only in-frame clones and misses some; the assay was immunoSEQ multiplex PCR. Here the sample spans more than 85,000 clones, approximately 89% being singletons. The specimen was PBMCs. Source of these receptors: a young woman in good health and CMV-seronegative.

The chain joins TRBV7-3 to TRBJ1-6; D is unclear. The CDR3 is made up of 12 amino acids. V lost 3 bases to trimming and J lost 7 bases, with 4 bases between them. Per germline, CDR1 SGHTA and CDR2 FQGTGA. CDR3 sequence reads: CASSFQNSPLHF. The CDR3 bases are TGTGCCAGCAGCTTTCAAAATTCACCCCTCCACTTT.

This clone was seen a single time. The chain uses TRBV7-9 and TRBJ1-2; D gene uncertain. Trimming cost V 3 bases and J 3 bases, with 8 bases left between them. The germline V gene encodes CDR1 SEHNR and CDR2 FQNEAQ (reference sequence). The CDR3 is made up of 13 amino acids. The CDR3 nucleotides are TGTGCCAGCAGCTTTCAGGTTTACTATGGCTACACCTTC. The encoded protein is CASSFQVYYGYTF.

V and J are TRBV5-1 and TRBJ2-3; 15 nucleotides line up with TRBD2. CDR1 and CDR2 from the germline V gene are SGHRS and YFSETQ. The CDR3 covers 21 residues. J was trimmed by 2 bases and V by 0 bases; bases with no gene match: 13. In DNA form, the CDR3 reads TGCGCCAGCAGCTTGGCCTTGTCAACAAGGACTAGCGGGAGGGACACAGATACGCAGTATTTT. Its protein is CASSLALSTRTSGRDTDTQYF.

The genes are TRBV7-2 and TRBJ1-1; TRBD1 matches at 10 bases. This CDR3 contains 15 residues. Germline V gives CDR1 SGHTA, CDR2 FQGNSA. Trimming cost V 4 bases and J 4 bases; bases outside gene matches: 6. The CDR3 loop reads CASSSRRTGGTEAFF. CDR3 DNA: TGTGCCAGCAGCTCCAGACGGACAGGGGGCACTGAAGCTTTCTTT.

This clone was detected a few times. This sequence joins TRBV2 and TRBJ1-2; perhaps TRBD1 as D (6 bases). Trimming pared 3 bases from V and 3 bases from J, leaving 11 bases between. The CDR3 has 14 amino acids. Germline V gene lookup returns CDR1 SNHLY and CDR2 FYNNEI. The CDR3, as DNA: TGTGCCAGCAGTGAGCAGGGGCTCGACTATGGCTACACCTTC. Protein sequence: CASSEQGLDYGYTF.

The J gene is TRBJ1-2, the V gene TRBV19; tentative D call: TRBD1 (6 bases). Trimming stripped 8 bases from V and 7 bases from J, with 20 bases between. This CDR3 comprises 14 residues. Germline-derived CDR1 and CDR2 are LNHDA and SQIVND (reference sequence). CDR3 residues: CASLPDTGYSGYTF. CDR3 nucleotides: TGTGCCAGTTTGCCCGACACAGGGTATAGTGGCTACACCTTC.

CDR3: CASSRGGSSYEQYF. In DNA form, the CDR3 reads TGTGCCAGCAGCCGAGGAGGCAGCTCCTACGAGCAGTACTTC. This sequence joins TRBV7-2 and TRBJ2-7; weak D call: TRBD2 (5 bases). CDR1 and CDR2 from the germline V gene are SGHTA and FQGNSA. The CDR3 extends over 14 amino acids. V lost 5 bases and J lost 0, with 11 bases in between.

The J gene is TRBJ1-5, the V gene TRBV6-5, with D uncertain. There are 14 residues in the CDR3. Per the germline V gene, CDR1 is MNHEY and CDR2 is SVGAGI. Trimming stripped 5 bases from V and 4 bases from J, with 12 bases between. CDR3 loop: CASSVGEENQPQHF. The DNA of the CDR3 is TGTGCCAGCAGTGTCGGGGAAGAGAATCAGCCCCAGCATTTT.

The chain is built from TRBV28 and TRBJ2-7; no clear D gene. Trimming took off 4 bases at V and 10 bases at J, with 11 bases between the two ends. CDR1 and CDR2 (germline): MDHEN, SYDVKM. The CDR3 is 11 residues long. CDR3 sequence: CASSYLTRQYF. The CDR3 bases are TGTGCCAGCAGTTACTTGACAAGACAGTACTTC.

This clone was found once. The V call is TRBV28, the J call TRBJ2-1; 10 bases align to TRBD1. V shed 3 bases and J 9 bases; nucleotides not matched to a gene: 8. CDR1 and CDR2 (germline): MDHEN, SYDVKM. This CDR3 is 15 amino acids long. The CDR3 DNA follows: TGTGCCAGCAGTTTCGTGACAGGGGGCTTGGGTGAGCAGTTCTTC. Encoded protein: CASSFVTGGLGEQFF. Combining the CDR3 with reference TRBV28 and TRBJ2-1 gives the whole variable domain DVKVTQSSRYLVKRTGEKVFLECVQDMDHENMFWYRQDPGLGLRLIYFSYDVKMKEKGDIPEGYSVSREKKERFSLILESASTNQTSMYLCASSFVTGGLGEQFFGPGTRLTVL.

This clone has a single count. This sequence joins TRBV11-2 and TRBJ1-2, with unresolved D. V dropped 0 bases and J dropped 5 bases, with 7 bases sitting between them. From germline, CDR1 is SGHAT and CDR2 FQNNGV. CDR3 size: 13 residues. CDR3 in DNA: TGTGCCAGCAGCTTAGAAGGACTATATGGCTACACCTTC. This gives the protein CASSLEGLYGYTF.

The J gene is TRBJ1-3, the V gene TRBV6-5, with D possibly matching TRBD1 (6 bases). The CDR3 is 14 residues long. The V gene lost 9 bases and the J gene lost 4 bases, with 16 bases spanning the gap. CDR1 MNHEY and CDR2 SVGAGI come from the germline V gene. CDR3 sequence: CASSLQGWGNTIYF. The CDR3 DNA reads TGTGCCAGTTCTTTACAGGGCTGGGGAAACACCATATATTTT.

This chain links TRBV4-1 with TRBJ1-1; the match to TRBD1 covers 7 bases. Germline CDR1 MGHRA, CDR2 YSYEKL. This CDR3 region has 16 residues. The J segment lost 1 base and the V segment lost 0 bases, leaving 5 bases of the junction unmatched. CDR3 nucleotides: TGCGCCAGCAGCCAAGATCAGTCAGGGGGGAACACTGAAGCTTTCTTT. Amino acids: CASSQDQSGGNTEAFF.

Only one count was recorded for this clone. The chain combines TRBV15 with TRBJ2-7, with D maybe TRBD1 (6 bases). Trimming took off 5 bases at V and 3 bases at J, with 11 bases between the two ends. Germline V CDR1 and CDR2: LNHNV, YYDKDF (reference sequence). The CDR3 is made up of 13 amino acids. The CDR3 loop is CATSSKGVYEQYF. The CDR3 nucleotides are TGTGCCACCAGCTCGAAGGGGGTCTACGAGCAGTACTTC.

The chain uses TRBV5-1 and TRBJ1-4, with D unresolved. Trimming took 2 bases from V and 3 from J, leaving 8 bases between them. The CDR3 extends over 14 amino acids. Looked up from germline, CDR1 is SGHRS and CDR2 is YFSETQ. The CDR3 DNA is TGCGCCAGCAGCTTCTTGGCTTCTAATGAAAAACTGTTTTTT. Its translation: CASSFLASNEKLFF.